This TCR beta chain is from a study of control samples from healthy donors and cancer patients. The CDR3 covers 15 residues. Germline CDR1 and CDR2: SEHNR and FQNEAQ (reference sequence). V dropped 5 bases and J dropped 1; count of bases not matched to a gene: 7. Generated by immunoSEQ multiplex PCR, the TCRdb table keeps only in-frame clones and is missing some. This table holds 150,000 to 200,000 clones, around 90% found once. This TCR was recovered from a woman aged 40 to 49 in good health. The chain couples TRBV7-9 to TRBJ2-7; 8 bases map to TRBD2. The sample was blood. The CDR3 sequence is CASSPLRGVSYEQYF. The CDR3 DNA sequence: TGTGCCAGCAGCCCTTTGCGGGGGGTTTCCTACGAGCAGTACTTC.